This T cell receptor beta chain emerged from a study of shared clonotypes between healthy human individuals. The overall study: CD4 naive and CD4 memory each took three plates per donor, while CD8 naive took two and CD8 memory one. Findings and limits, study-wide: Among the subsets, naive ones generally showed larger estimated richness than memory ones. Non-shared clonotypes showed lower generation probabilities than clonotypes common to all four donors.

The protocol was immunoSEQ multiplex PCR, while the TCRdb copy is restricted to in-frame clones and leaves out a portion. Of 550,000 to 850,000 clones in the sample, less than 85% were seen once. The CDR3 loop spans 15 amino acids. Trimming pared 4 bases from V and 0 bases from J, leaving 12 bases between. CDR1 is SGHDN, CDR2 FVKESK, per germline. Comment on this clone: No antigen is known for it.

The V call is TRBV14, the J call TRBJ1-1; a possible D gene is TRBD1 (6 bases). This sequence was found in a woman between 25 and 40 years old in good health. The sample taken for sequencing was memory CD4+ T cells sorted from blood. Subset denoted: CD45RA-negative fraction. CDR3 sequence reads: CASSPVRGLNTEAFF. CDR3 DNA: TGTGCCAGCAGCCCAGTCAGGGGCTTGAACACTGAAGCTTTCTTT.